The 14 T cell receptor beta chains reported below all come from one sample, sequenced in a study of blood T cell repertoires in COVID-19. TCRdb keeps only in-frame clones here, not all; method: immunoSEQ multiplex PCR. The sample gives about 330,000 clones, about 82% of which show up once; 1.6% is in the top ten. Material: peripheral blood. The receptors were gathered from a woman aged 50 to 60 with acute or convalescent COVID-19.

J is TRBJ2-1 and V is TRBV7-2, with TRBD2 matching over 11 bases. Germline V gives CDR1 SGHTA, CDR2 FQGNSA. V dropped 5 bases and J dropped 10; count of bases not matched to a gene: 4. The CDR3 is 13 residues long. This chain's CDR3 is CASSVRLAGEQFF. Here the CDR3 DNA reads TGTGCCAGCAGCGTGCGACTAGCGGGAGAGCAGTTCTTC.

The chain is built from TRBV7-6 and TRBJ2-1, with 9 bases matching TRBD2. The trim removed 5 bases at V and 0 bases at J, leaving 2 bases unmatched. The length of the CDR3 is 15 residues. The germline V gene encodes CDR1 SGHVS and CDR2 FNYEAQ. DNA for the CDR3: TGTGCCAGCAGCCGTAGCGGGAGCTCCTACAATGAGCAGTTCTTC. Translation: CASSRSGSSYNEQFF.

This chain joins TRBV11-1 and TRBJ2-2, with TRBD2 identical over 8 bases. From germline, CDR1 is SGHAT and CDR2 FQDESV (reference sequence). The V gene end was trimmed by 4 bases and the J gene end by 4 bases; junction bases not matched to a gene: 8. The CDR3 length is 16 residues. The CDR3 bases are TGTGCCAGCAGCTCACCTCTTAGCGGGGCCACCGGGGAGCTGTTTTTT. Encoded protein: CASSSPLSGATGELFF.

This chain connects TRBV24-1 to TRBJ2-7; 7 positions agree with TRBD1. This CDR3 has 15 amino acids. From germline, CDR1 is KGHDR and CDR2 SFDVKD. Unmatched junction bases numbered 3, after V lost 2 bases and J lost 0 bases. The CDR3 bases are TGTGCCACCAGTGATTCCGGGACAGCCTCCTACGAGCAGTACTTC. Protein: CATSDSGTASYEQYF.

This chain links TRBV15 with TRBJ1-1; 10 nucleotides agree with TRBD1. V was clipped by 3 bases and J by 11 bases; unmatched bases: 9. Germline CDR1 LNHNV, CDR2 YYDKDF (reference sequence). There are 14 residues in the CDR3. In DNA, the CDR3 is TGTGCCACCAGCAGTCCTGGACAGGGGGAGAGGGCTTTCTTT. Amino acid sequence: CATSSPGQGERAFF.

This sequence joins TRBV27 and TRBJ1-2; tentatively, D is TRBD1 (5 bases). The CDR3 extends over 16 amino acids. The germline V and J ends were trimmed by 3 bases and 4 bases, with 18 bases remaining between them. Germline V gene sequence: CDR1 MNHEY, CDR2 SMNVEV (reference sequence). The CDR3 nucleotides read TGTGCCAGCAGTTTCTCGCTCGGCCCAAGGGGCTATGGCTACACCTTC. It encodes CASSFSLGPRGYGYTF.

This clone was recorded once. The chain couples TRBV30 to TRBJ2-7; maybe TRBD1 (5 bases). The length of the CDR3 is 14 residues. Germline assignment: CDR1 GTSNPN and CDR2 SVGIG (reference sequence). Trimming took 1 base from V and 4 from J, leaving 14 bases between them. For the CDR3, the DNA is TGTGCCTGGAGTGGGAACAGGCCCCAATACGAGCAGTACTTC. Protein sequence: CAWSGNRPQYEQYF.

The chain is built from TRBV18 and TRBJ1-4; no reliable D call. Germline values: CDR1 KGHSH, CDR2 LQKENI. The CDR3 contains 15 residues. V dropped 0 bases and J dropped 7 bases, with 12 bases sitting between them. CDR3 residues: CASSPPTLAGEKLFF. The CDR3 DNA reads TGTGCCAGCTCACCACCGACACTTGCGGGTGAAAAACTGTTTTTT. The variable domain in full, with the rest retrieved from reference TRBV18 and TRBJ1-4, is NAGVMQNPRHLVRRRGQEARLRCSPMKGHSHVYWYRQLPEEGLKFMVYLQKENIIDESGMPKERFSAEFPKEGPSILRIQQVVRGDSAAYFCASSPPTLAGEKLFFGSGTQLSVL.

The chain recombines TRBV5-4 with TRBJ1-4; tentatively, D is TRBD1 (6 bases). The germline CDR1 and CDR2 sequences are SGHNT and YYREEE (reference sequence). This CDR3 has 14 residues. V was pared by 4 bases and J by 8 bases, with 15 bases between. The CDR3 protein is CASSPGVWEEKLFF. For the CDR3, the DNA is TGTGCCAGCAGCCCAGGGGTCTGGGAGGAAAAACTGTTTTTT.

The chain combines TRBV7-3 with TRBJ2-1, with 12 bases identical to TRBD2. The CDR3 totals 16 residues. The V and J ends lost 5 bases and 6 bases, in that order; junction bases with no gene match: 8. The V gene's germline CDR1 is SGHTA and CDR2 FQGTGA. CDR3 DNA: TGTGCCAGCAGCCCCAAGACTAGCGGGAGTCTCAATGAGCAGTTCTTC. Residues: CASSPKTSGSLNEQFF. The full variable domain, rest sourced from reference TRBV7-3 and TRBJ2-1, is GAGVSQTPSNKVTEKGKYVELRCDPISGHTALYWYRQSLGQGPEFLIYFQGTGAADDSGLPNDRFFAVRPEGSVSTLKIQRTERGDSAVYLCASSPKTSGSLNEQFFGPGTRLTVL.

The V and J genes are TRBV4-2 and TRBJ2-2; tentative D call: TRBD2 (6 bases). Germline V gives CDR1 LGHNA, CDR2 YNFKEQ. Trimming pared 1 base from V and 5 bases from J, leaving 11 bases between. This CDR3 comprises 15 residues. Written as DNA, the CDR3 is TGTGCCAGCAGCCAAGCTGGACTAATGACCGGGGAGCTGTTTTTT. Its translation: CASSQAGLMTGELFF.

V is TRBV6-5 and J is TRBJ2-3; 8 bases fit TRBD1. With 10 bases clipped from V and 2 bases from J, the junction kept 11 bases outside the gene matches. CDR1 and CDR2 (germline): MNHEY, SVGAGI. The CDR3 is 15 amino acids. The CDR3 region has the DNA TGTGCCACCAGGGGGGACAGGACATCCACAGATACGCAGTATTTT. Protein sequence: CATRGDRTSTDTQYF.

This chain joins TRBV7-2 and TRBJ2-7; 14 bases fit TRBD2. The CDR3 runs to 19 residues. V was clipped by 4 bases and J by 4 bases; unmatched bases: 15. The germline V gene encodes CDR1 SGHTA and CDR2 FQGNSA. The CDR3 reads CASSSTPGLAGEGGYEQYF. CDR3 DNA sequence: TGTGCCAGCAGCTCCACCCCGGGACTAGCGGGAGAGGGGGGGTACGAGCAGTACTTC.

CDR3 amino acids: CASSGRGDEQYF. DNA of the CDR3: TGCGCCAGCAGCGGCCGGGGGGACGAGCAGTACTTC. The gene calls are TRBV5-1 and TRBJ2-7, with TRBD2 matching 7 bases. Germline CDR1 and CDR2: SGHRS and YFSETQ. V lost 4 bases, J lost 5 bases, and 3 bases stayed unmatched. The CDR3 loop spans 12 amino acids.